This T cell receptor (beta chain) was retrieved from a study of monozygotic twins with inflammatory bowel disease. Study results and caveats: Twins with IBD had fewer clonotypes in common with others than healthy twins, particularly during disease activity.

With regard to this clonotype: Its antigen is currently unknown.

Following a re-call of the 5' RACE reads, TCRdb has one entry per CDR3 protein and lacks DNA. The sample holds some 210,000 distinct CDR3 sequences. The germline gives CDR1 KGHSH, CDR2 LQKENI. The CDR3 runs 15 residues. Whole-blood total RNA was extracted without T cell sorting. The chain couples TRBV18 to TRBJ2-7; TCRdb's D gene call, TRBD1, goes unchecked for lack of DNA. Sequencing input: blood. The TCR sequence derives from a human donor with ulcerative colitis or Crohn's disease, or a healthy co-twin of an affected twin (not recorded which). CDR3 sequence: CASSVAGVPSYEQYF.